A selection of T cell receptor beta chains follows, all from one sample in a study of blood T cell repertoires in COVID-19. TCRdb's table, derived via immunoSEQ multiplex PCR, lists solely in-frame clones and lacks some. The sample lists tens of thousands of clones; 70% to 85% were seen once. The sequenced material came from peripheral blood. These receptors all stem from a man aged 65 to 85 with acute or convalescent COVID-19. Each CDR3 is given with its conserved first and last residue. D genes are given only for firm matches. Part of the rows lack a size; the others show once, few, many or a class for expanded clones.

V: TRBV19; J: TRBJ1-1; size: -; D: TRBD1; CDR3: CASSLGQARTEAFF; DNA: TGTGCCAGTAGTCTCGGACAGGCACGGACTGAAGCTTTCTTT
V: TRBV27; J: TRBJ2-1; size: -; D: -; CDR3: CASSLKAGSYNEQFF; DNA: TGTGCCAGCAGTTTAAAGGCGGGGTCCTACAATGAGCAGTTCTTC
V: TRBV3-1/TRBV3-2; J: TRBJ1-2; size: -; D: -; CDR3: CASSQDRMGAGGYTF; DNA: TGTGCCAGCAGCCAAGATAGGATGGGGGCAGGAGGCTACACCTTC
V: TRBV11-2; J: TRBJ1-6; size: -; D: -; CDR3: CASSQISNSPLHF; DNA: TGTGCCAGCAGCCAGATTTCCAATTCACCCCTCCACTTT
V: TRBV3-1/TRBV3-2; J: TRBJ2-5; size: few; D: -; CDR3: CASSQVTVQETQYF; DNA: TGTGCCAGCAGCCAAGTGACAGTCCAAGAGACCCAGTACTTC
V: TRBV5-4; J: TRBJ2-2; size: once; D: TRBD2; CDR3: CASSPGLAGGSNTGELFF; DNA: TGTGCCAGCAGCCCGGGACTAGCGGGGGGCTCAAACACCGGGGAGCTGTTTTTT
V: TRBV5-5; J: TRBJ1-6; size: -; D: TRBD1; CDR3: CASRQGAQNSPLHF; DNA: TGTGCCAGCCGACAGGGGGCGCAGAATTCACCCCTCCACTTT
V: TRBV3-1/TRBV3-2; J: TRBJ2-1; size: -; D: -; CDR3: CASSQVRDEQFF; DNA: TGTGCCAGCAGCCAAGTCAGGGATGAGCAGTTCTTC
V: TRBV5-6; J: TRBJ2-5; size: -; D: TRBD2; CDR3: CASSLATLAGGDWETQYF; DNA: TGTGCCAGCAGCTTGGCCACACTAGCGGGGGGTGATTGGGAGACCCAGTACTTC
V: TRBV11-2; J: TRBJ2-5; size: -; D: TRBD2; CDR3: CASSESGATQYF; DNA: TGTGCCAGCAGCGAGAGCGGGGCGACCCAGTACTTC
V: TRBV7-8; J: TRBJ1-2; size: few; D: -; CDR3: CASSPRTGNYGYTF; DNA: TGTGCCAGCAGCCCCCGGACGGGGAACTATGGCTACACCTTC
V: TRBV6-6; J: TRBJ1-6; size: -; D: -; CDR3: CASSVTDSPLHF; DNA: TGTGCCAGCAGCGTAACGGATTCACCCCTCCACTTT
V: TRBV9; J: TRBJ1-3; size: -; D: -; CDR3: CASRPGLENTIYF; DNA: TGTGCCAGCCGCCCAGGGTTGGAAAACACCATATATTTT
V: TRBV7-8; J: TRBJ2-5; size: -; D: TRBD1; CDR3: CASSLYGRGGQGEETQYF; DNA: TGTGCCAGCAGCTTATACGGACGTGGGGGACAGGGAGAAGAGACCCAGTACTTC
V: TRBV5-1; J: TRBJ2-2; size: -; D: TRBD1; CDR3: CASSLAGTGGTGELFF; DNA: TGCGCCAGCAGCTTGGCCGGGACAGGCGGCACCGGGGAGCTGTTTTTT
V: TRBV19; J: TRBJ2-7; size: -; D: -; CDR3: CASSIDLGGSYEQYF; DNA: TGTGCCAGTAGTATAGATCTTGGCGGCAGCTACGAGCAGTACTTC
V: TRBV28; J: TRBJ1-2; size: -; D: -; CDR3: CASSLGGRTNYGYTF; DNA: TGTGCCAGCAGTTTAGGAGGGCGCACTAACTATGGCTACACCTTC
V: TRBV7-9; J: TRBJ2-5; size: -; D: -; CDR3: CASSHHGALQETQYF; DNA: TGTGCCAGCAGTCACCATGGAGCACTCCAAGAGACCCAGTACTTC
V: TRBV7-2; J: TRBJ1-2; size: -; D: -; CDR3: CASSWDYRGYTF; DNA: TGTGCCAGCAGCTGGGACTACCGTGGCTACACCTTC
V: TRBV6-5; J: TRBJ2-7; size: once; D: -; CDR3: CASSQGLYEQYF; DNA: TGTGCCAGCAGCCAAGGACTCTACGAGCAGTACTTC
V: TRBV25-1; J: TRBJ1-4; size: -; D: -; CDR3: CASSEGDVILFEKLFF; DNA: TGTGCCAGCAGTGAGGGAGACGTTATCTTGTTCGAAAAACTGTTTTTT
V: TRBV10-3; J: TRBJ2-5; size: -; D: -; CDR3: CAISERQDQETQYF; DNA: TGTGCCATCAGTGAACGACAGGACCAAGAGACCCAGTACTTC
V: TRBV7-2; J: TRBJ2-5; size: -; D: TRBD1; CDR3: CASSFMGQVQETQYF; DNA: TGTGCCAGCAGCTTCATGGGACAGGTCCAAGAGACCCAGTACTTC
V: TRBV5-1; J: TRBJ2-5; size: -; D: TRBD2; CDR3: CASSLAGGPETQYF; DNA: TGCGCCAGCAGCTTGGCGGGGGGGCCGGAGACCCAGTACTTC
V: TRBV3-1/TRBV3-2; J: TRBJ2-7; size: few; D: TRBD1; CDR3: CASSWGQGAYEQYF; DNA: TGTGCCAGCAGCTGGGGACAGGGAGCCTACGAGCAGTACTTC
V: TRBV12-3/TRBV12-4; J: TRBJ1-1; size: -; D: -; CDR3: CASSLNREAFF; DNA: TGTGCCAGCAGTCTTAACAGGGAAGCTTTCTTT
V: TRBV11-2; J: TRBJ2-7; size: few; D: TRBD1; CDR3: CASSRDRAYEQYF; DNA: TGTGCCAGCAGCAGGGACAGAGCCTACGAGCAGTACTTC
V: TRBV7-9; J: TRBJ2-7; size: -; D: -; CDR3: CASSDRSSYEQYF; DNA: TGTGCCAGCAGCGACAGGAGCTCCTACGAGCAGTACTTC
V: TRBV28; J: TRBJ1-2; size: -; D: -; CDR3: CASRPPWRANYGYTF; DNA: TGTGCCAGCAGGCCGCCTTGGAGGGCTAACTATGGCTACACCTTC
V: TRBV7-9; J: TRBJ1-3; size: -; D: TRBD1; CDR3: CASSLQTGGTGNTIYF; DNA: TGTGCCAGCAGCTTACAGACAGGGGGAACTGGAAACACCATATATTTT
V: TRBV28; J: TRBJ1-1; size: -; D: -; CDR3: CASRYPDRNTEAFF; DNA: TGTGCCAGCCGATATCCAGACAGGAACACTGAAGCTTTCTTT
V: TRBV11-2; J: TRBJ2-1; size: -; D: TRBD2; CDR3: CASSFRLAAGGNEQFF; DNA: TGTGCCAGCAGCTTTAGACTAGCGGCGGGGGGCAATGAGCAGTTCTTC
V: TRBV9; J: TRBJ1-4; size: once; D: -; CDR3: CASSAGEKLFF; DNA: TGTGCCAGCAGCGCCGGTGAAAAACTGTTTTTT
V: TRBV2; J: TRBJ1-4; size: -; D: -; CDR3: CASSAGQGSEKLFF; DNA: TGTGCCAGCAGTGCAGGGCAGGGAAGCGAAAAACTGTTTTTT
V: TRBV7-2; J: TRBJ2-1; size: -; D: -; CDR3: CASSSSGTPLSYNEQFF; DNA: TGTGCCAGCAGCTCGTCCGGGACACCATTATCCTACAATGAGCAGTTCTTC
V: TRBV7-8; J: TRBJ2-5; size: few; D: TRBD1; CDR3: CASSPGGTGGVETQYF; DNA: TGTGCCAGCAGCCCCGGGGGGACAGGGGGCGTTGAGACCCAGTACTTC
V: TRBV29-1; J: TRBJ2-3; size: -; D: -; CDR3: CSVAHRLLADTQYF; DNA: TGCAGCGTTGCCCACAGGCTCCTGGCGGATACGCAGTATTTT
V: TRBV19; J: TRBJ1-5; size: -; D: -; CDR3: CASSSRRDTGNQPQHF; DNA: TGTGCCAGTAGTTCCCGTCGGGACACCGGCAATCAGCCCCAGCATTTT
V: TRBV6-5; J: TRBJ1-2; size: -; D: TRBD1; CDR3: CASRSGQGAYYGYTF; DNA: TGTGCCAGCAGGTCCGGACAGGGGGCTTACTATGGCTACACCTTC
V: TRBV5-1; J: TRBJ2-5; size: few; D: TRBD1; CDR3: CASSPGQRETQYF; DNA: TGCGCCAGCAGCCCGGGACAGAGAGAGACCCAGTACTTC
V: TRBV4-2; J: TRBJ2-1; size: -; D: -; CDR3: CASSQDLPSEQFF; DNA: TGTGCCAGCAGCCAAGATCTCCCTAGCGAGCAGTTCTTC
V: TRBV7-9; J: TRBJ2-1; size: -; D: TRBD2; CDR3: CASSPGGYNEQFF; DNA: TGTGCCAGCAGCCCGGGGGGGTACAATGAGCAGTTCTTC
V: TRBV5-5; J: TRBJ1-6; size: once; D: -; CDR3: CASSLGPQDSPLHF; DNA: TGTGCCAGCAGCTTGGGGCCCCAGGATTCACCCCTCCACTTT
V: TRBV2; J: TRBJ1-2; size: -; D: -; CDR3: CASSLEYGDYGYTF; DNA: TGTGCCAGCAGCCTCGAATACGGGGACTATGGCTACACCTTC
V: TRBV28; J: TRBJ1-1; size: once; D: -; CDR3: CASSPLRTEAFF; DNA: TGTGCCAGCAGTCCGTTGAGAACTGAAGCTTTCTTT
V: TRBV2; J: TRBJ1-5; size: -; D: TRBD1; CDR3: CASSRQGVGQPQHF; DNA: TGTGCCAGCTCACGCCAGGGGGTAGGGCAGCCCCAGCATTTT
V: TRBV6-1; J: TRBJ1-1; size: -; D: -; CDR3: CASSDPYRVIEAFF; DNA: TGTGCCAGCAGTGACCCATACAGGGTGATTGAAGCTTTCTTT
V: TRBV23-1; J: TRBJ2-5; size: -; D: TRBD1; CDR3: CASSQPTDRQETQYF; DNA: TGCGCCAGCAGTCAACCCACGGACAGGCAAGAGACCCAGTACTTC
V: TRBV7-3; J: TRBJ2-2; size: -; D: TRBD1; CDR3: CASSLGDRGRNTGELFF; DNA: TGTGCCAGCAGCTTAGGGGACAGGGGGCGAAACACCGGGGAGCTGTTTTTT
V: TRBV4-1; J: TRBJ1-4; size: -; D: -; CDR3: CASSQVGTGDEKLFF; DNA: TGCGCCAGCAGCCAAGTGGGGACGGGGGATGAAAAACTGTTTTTT
V: TRBV20-1; J: TRBJ1-2; size: -; D: -; CDR3: CSGQANYGYTF; DNA: TGCAGTGGACAGGCTAACTATGGCTACACCTTC
V: TRBV7-2; J: TRBJ1-3; size: -; D: -; CDR3: CASSLMGRGGNTIYF; DNA: TGTGCCAGCAGCTTGATGGGGCGAGGCGGAAACACCATATATTTT
V: TRBV3-1/TRBV3-2; J: TRBJ2-7; size: -; D: TRBD1; CDR3: CASSLRTGHEQYF; DNA: TGTGCCAGCAGCCTCCGGACAGGCCACGAGCAGTACTTC
V: TRBV7-2; J: TRBJ1-1; size: -; D: TRBD1; CDR3: CASSLDRMQTEAFF; DNA: TGTGCCAGCAGCTTGGACAGGATGCAGACTGAAGCTTTCTTT
V: TRBV20-1; J: TRBJ1-5; size: -; D: TRBD1; CDR3: CSASATGGQPQHF; DNA: TGCAGTGCTAGTGCCACAGGGGGTCAGCCCCAGCATTTT
V: TRBV3-1/TRBV3-2; J: TRBJ2-1; size: -; D: TRBD1; CDR3: CASSQDTGGRYNEQFF; DNA: TGTGCCAGCAGCCAAGATACAGGGGGCAGGTACAATGAGCAGTTCTTC
V: TRBV19; J: TRBJ1-6; size: once; D: TRBD1; CDR3: CASSKEEVQQGTSPLHF; DNA: TGTGCCAGTAGTAAAGAGGAGGTACAACAGGGGACTTCACCCCTCCACTTT
V: TRBV6-5; J: TRBJ1-1; size: -; D: TRBD1; CDR3: CASSQGQGTEAFF; DNA: TGTGCCAGCAGTCAGGGACAGGGAACTGAAGCTTTCTTT
V: TRBV3-1/TRBV3-2; J: TRBJ2-5; size: -; D: TRBD1; CDR3: CASNHRGQETQYF; DNA: TGTGCCAGCAACCACAGGGGTCAAGAGACCCAGTACTTC
V: TRBV19; J: TRBJ2-6; size: few; D: -; CDR3: CASSISVGANVLTF; DNA: TGTGCCAGTAGTATTTCGGTTGGGGCCAACGTCCTGACTTTC